This is a list of T cell receptor beta chains from one sample in a study of OX40 agonist ivuxolimab in advanced cancers. Only in-frame clones appear in the TCRdb table, and some are missing; sequencing was by immunoSEQ multiplex PCR. The table has some 69,000 clones, about nine tenths seen once; the top ten hold 0.45% to 0.55%. Sequencing used CD4+ or CD8+ T cells sorted from blood, obtained in a trial of the OX40 agonist ivuxolimab. The receptors come from an adult with an advanced solid tumor such as melanoma, head and neck, liver or kidney cancer. The CDR3 runs from the conserved cysteine through the conserved F or W. D genes are given only for firm matches. Size is stated for part of the rows, as once, few or many counts, or as a class when the clone is expanded.

TRBV19	once	-	TRBJ1-5	TGTGCCAGTATCGAGACTGGAGCGGCCAATCAGCCCCAGCATTTT	CASIETGAANQPQHF
TRBV4-3	-	-	TRBJ2-3	TGCGCCAGCAGCCAAGGGCGGAACACAGATACGCAGTATTTT	CASSQGRNTDTQYF
TRBV7-7	-	TRBD2	TRBJ2-1	TGTGCTAGCAGCAGTGGGACTAGCGGGAGGGACAATGAGCAGTTCTTC	CASSSGTSGRDNEQFF
TRBV6-1	-	TRBD2	TRBJ2-1	TGTGCCAGCAGGCTAGCGGGAGGGTCCAATGAGCAGTTCTTC	CASRLAGGSNEQFF
TRBV19	-	-	TRBJ2-1	TGTGCCAGTAGTCCCCGATCGAGGCCAGGGTGGGACAATGAGCAGTTCTTC	CASSPRSRPGWDNEQFF
TRBV7-2	-	-	TRBJ1-4	TGTGCCAGCAGCTTAGTTGCTGGATCTAATGAAAAACTGTTTTTT	CASSLVAGSNEKLFF
TRBV27	-	-	TRBJ1-1	TGTGCCAGCAGTTTATCTGGGGGGTATATGAACACTGAAGCTTTCTTT	CASSLSGGYMNTEAFF
TRBV7-2	-	TRBD1	TRBJ1-6	TGTGCCAGCAGCTCAGACAGGGGGTCTAATTCACCCCTCCACTTT	CASSSDRGSNSPLHF
TRBV28	-	-	TRBJ2-1	TGTGCCAGCACGCTAGCGCCCAATGAGCAGTTCTTC	CASTLAPNEQFF
TRBV6-5	-	-	TRBJ1-1	TGTGCCAGCACCGAGCTAGGCTACACTGAAGCTTTCTTT	CASTELGYTEAFF
TRBV7-2	-	-	TRBJ1-4	TGTGCCAGCAGCCCCCGGGGGATAACTAATGAAAAACTGTTTTTT	CASSPRGITNEKLFF
TRBV28	-	-	TRBJ1-5	TGTGCCAGCAGTTTAGACGGGGGACCGAACAATCAGCCCCAGCATTTT	CASSLDGGPNNQPQHF
TRBV19	-	TRBD2	TRBJ2-7	TGTGCCAGCCGGCGGGGGGCTCTGCAAACCTACGAGCAGTACTTC	CASRRGALQTYEQYF
TRBV15	-	-	TRBJ2-7	TGTGCCACCAGCACCCCCGGCGACTCCTACGAGCAGTACTTC	CATSTPGDSYEQYF
TRBV9	-	TRBD2	TRBJ2-1	TGTGCCAGCAGCTTAGGTACTAGCGGGAGCAGGGGTGGGCAGTTCTTC	CASSLGTSGSRGGQFF
TRBV20-1	-	-	TRBJ1-3	TGCAGTGCTAGGATCCGGGACACCATATATTTT	CSARIRDTIYF
TRBV28	-	TRBD1	TRBJ2-7	TGTGCCAGCAGTTCTCCTGGGACAGCTTACGAGCAGTACTTC	CASSSPGTAYEQYF
TRBV11-2	-	TRBD2	TRBJ2-1	TGTGCCAGCAGCACCGGGACTAGCAATTCCTACAATGAGCAGTTCTTC	CASSTGTSNSYNEQFF
TRBV7-9	-	TRBD1	TRBJ1-2	TGTGCCAGCAGCGGCCGGGACAGAAGACTTAACTATGGCTACACCTTC	CASSGRDRRLNYGYTF
TRBV6-1	-	-	TRBJ1-5	TGTGCCAGCAGCAGGTCAGACTATAGCAATCAGCCCCAGCATTTT	CASSRSDYSNQPQHF
TRBV5-6	-	-	TRBJ1-1	TGTGCCAGCAGCTTGGTTGTGCCGGTGAGGGGAACTGAAGCTTTCTTT	CASSLVVPVRGTEAFF
TRBV27	-	TRBD1	TRBJ2-1	TGTGCCAGCAGTCCCGGGACAGCATCCTACAATGAGCAGTTCTTC	CASSPGTASYNEQFF
TRBV27	-	TRBD2	TRBJ2-1	TGTGCCAGCAGTTTTTATTCCCTAGCTGCGGGAGGGCGGGGCTCCTACAATGAGCAGTTCTTC	CASSFYSLAAGGRGSYNEQFF